This T cell receptor (beta chain) was observed in a study of shared clonotypes between healthy human individuals. Study-wide findings and caveats: The study generally estimated greater richness for naive than memory subsets. A reduction in generation probabilities was seen for non-shared clonotypes relative to those shared by all four donors.

A split of CD4+ cells into CD45RA+ naive and CD45RA-negative memory subsets was performed. TCRdb keeps only in-frame clones here, not all; method: immunoSEQ multiplex PCR. This sample has more than 850,000 clones; approximately 78% occur once, and the top ten carry more than 0.5%. With respect to this clone: What it recognizes is unknown.

The sequence came from a man between 18 and 29 years old in good health. Some clones in this sample may be carry-over from other donors' samples. What was sequenced was memory CD4+ T cells from PBMCs. Subset in this sample: CD45RA-negative fraction.

The DNA for the CDR3 is TGCGCCAGCAGCCAAGATCTTCTATACCAAGAGACCCAGTACTTC. Its protein is CASSQDLLYQETQYF. V usage is TRBV4-3 and J usage is TRBJ2-5; D unclear. Germline V gives CDR1 LGHNA, CDR2 YSLEER. The V end lost 0 bases, the J end lost 0 bases, and 8 bases lay between the germline ends. This CDR3 region has 15 residues.